Presented here are 23 T cell receptor beta chains from one specimen sequenced in a study of T cells in women clearing cervical HPV infection. TCRdb's table, derived via immunoSEQ multiplex PCR, lists solely in-frame clones and lacks some. This repertoire includes roughly 30,000 clones. Sequences were obtained from blood buffy coat. These receptor sequences come from a woman aged 18-70 years with a cervical HPV16 infection that either progressed to CIN3+ or cleared (not recorded which).

About this clone itself: From the germline J gene comes the end of the CDR3, since the read stops 3 residues before it. The chain couples TRBV7-9 to TRBJ1-1, with a weak D call TRBD1 (5 bases). Germline loops: CDR1 SEHNR, CDR2 FQNEAQ (reference sequence). The CDR3 length is 12 residues. This CDR3 is CASSGRVDEAFF. The CDR3 bases that were read are TGTGCCAGCAGCGGCAGGGTGGACGAG.

Comments on this clone: The read falls 3 residues short of the CDR3 end, and the missing part is taken from the germline J gene. The chain has TRBV5-1 and TRBJ1-1; D unresolved. The CDR3 spans 14 residues. V was cut by 0 bases and J by 1 base, with 7 bases left in between. Germline CDR1 reads SGHRS; CDR2 reads YFSETQ. The DNA read from the CDR3 is TGCGCCAGCAGCTTGGAACAAGGGAACACTGAA. Translation: CASSLEQGNTE. In full, the CDR3 is CASSLEQGNTEAFF.

For this clone: Coverage ceases 3 residues before the CDR3 finishes, and the germline J gene fills in the end. V and J are TRBV7-2 and TRBJ2-7, with 8 bases that match TRBD1. The CDR3 totals 14 residues. CDR1 is SGHTA, CDR2 FQGNSA, per germline. Trimming at V came to 5 bases and at J to 2 bases, leaving 5 bases not matched to a gene. CDR3 amino acids: CASSREGQAYEQYF. CDR3 DNA (partial): TGTGCCAGCAGCCGCGAGGGACAGGCCTACGAG.

Worth noting for this clone: The sequenced fragment ends 3 residues before the CDR3 boundary, so the rest is inferred from the germline J gene. The chain is built from TRBV2 and TRBJ2-2; D tentatively reads TRBD1 or TRBD2 (6 bases each). The CDR3 is made up of 17 amino acids. Germline-derived CDR1 and CDR2 are SNHLY and FYNNEI. Incomplete CDR3 DNA: TGTGCCAGCAGGATAGGAGGGGGTAGGCCTGGGGCCAACGTG. Residues: CASRIGGGRPGANV. The CDR3 in its entirety is CASRIGGGRPGANVLFF. Supplemented by reference TRBV2 and TRBJ2-2, the full variable domain reads EPEVTQTPSHQVTQMGQEVILRCVPISNHLYFYWYRQILGQKVEFLVSFYNNEISEKSEIFDDQFSVERPDGSNFTLKIRSTKLEDSAMYFCASRIGGGRPGANVLFFGEGSRLTVL.

A note on this clone: The sequence runs out 3 residues before the end of the CDR3; the remainder is reconstructed from the germline J gene. This chain connects TRBV2 to TRBJ2-7; D is perhaps TRBD1 (6 bases). The CDR3 runs 17 residues. V was cut by 4 bases and J by 4 bases, with 23 bases left in between. The germline V gene encodes CDR1 SNHLY and CDR2 FYNNEI. The CDR3 bases that were read are TGTGCCAGCAGTGGAGGCCGTAGGACAGCCACTAAATACGAG. Translation: CASSGGRRTATKYE. The whole CDR3 sequence reads CASSGGRRTATKYEQYF.

With regard to this clone: With the read ending 3 residues before the CDR3 end, the germline J gene is used to fill in that end. The J gene is TRBJ1-3, the V gene TRBV18; 9 nucleotides align to TRBD1. The germline V gene encodes CDR1 KGHSH and CDR2 LQKENI. With V trimmed by 1 base and J by 3 bases, 4 bases remained unmatched. The CDR3 extends over 16 amino acids. The CDR3 bases that were read are TGTGCCAGCTCACCACGGGACAGGGCGGGTGGAAACACC. Amino acids: CASSPRDRAGGNT. The entire CDR3 protein is CASSPRDRAGGNTIYF. Complete variable domain (other parts from reference TRBV18 and TRBJ1-3): NAGVMQNPRHLVRRRGQEARLRCSPMKGHSHVYWYRQLPEEGLKFMVYLQKENIIDESGMPKERFSAEFPKEGPSILRIQQVVRGDSAAYFCASSPRDRAGGNTIYFGEGSWLTVV.

In the case of this clone: From the germline J gene comes the end of the CDR3, since the read stops 3 residues before it. The gene calls are TRBV6-2 or TRBV6-3 and TRBJ2-1, with TRBD2 identical over 9 bases. Germline CDR1 is MNHEY and CDR2 is SVGEGT. V lost 6 bases and J lost 4; bases outside the gene matches: 10. This CDR3 spans 16 amino acids. CDR3 DNA, as far as it was read: TGTGCCAGCAGCCATTCAAGCGGGGGGCAATACAATGAG. It yields the protein CASSHSSGGQYNE. In full, the CDR3 is CASSHSSGGQYNEQFF.

With respect to this clone: The read ends 3 residues shy of where the CDR3 ends; the end is completed using the germline J gene. The rearrangement links TRBV29-1 to TRBJ1-1; D not certain. The CDR3 is 13 residues long. CDR1 and CDR2 (germline): SQVTM, ANQGSEA. The V and J ends lost 7 bases and 3 bases respectively, with 15 bases between them. CDR3 DNA (partial): TGCAGCGCCAAACTCGGGTCGTACACTGAA. It is translated as CSAKLGSYTE. The CDR3 in its entirety is CSAKLGSYTEAFF.

For this clone: The read terminates 3 residues before the CDR3 end, so the remaining end is supplied by the germline J gene. The chain is built from TRBV20-1 and TRBJ1-2; 9 bases line up with TRBD1. CDR1 DFQATT and CDR2 SNEGSKA come from the germline V gene (reference sequence). V lost 0 bases, J lost 4 bases, and 9 bases stayed unmatched. The CDR3 has 16 amino acids. The sequenced part of the CDR3 DNA is TGCAGTGCTAGAGATCGTGAGGGACAGGGTGCCTATGGC. Its translation is CSARDREGQGAYG. The entire CDR3 protein reads CSARDREGQGAYGYTF.

For this clone: The read gets to within 3 residues of the CDR3 end, and the germline J gene fills in the rest. The gene calls are TRBV4-2 and TRBJ1-6, with D possibly TRBD1 on 5 matching bases. Germline V lookup: CDR1 LGHNA, CDR2 YNFKEQ. There are 16 residues in the CDR3. Trimming removed 6 bases from V and 10 bases from J, with 22 bases in between. CDR3 DNA (partial): TGTGCCAGCAGTCGATACGAGGGGTCTGATAGATCACCC. As protein: CASSRYEGSDRSP. The whole CDR3 sequence is CASSRYEGSDRSPLHF.

About this clone: The read is 3 residues too short to cover the CDR3 end, so that end is filled in from the germline J gene. This chain links TRBV6-2 or TRBV6-3 with TRBJ2-3; TRBD1 might be the D (5 bases). The CDR3 runs 14 residues. The germline gives CDR1 MNHEY, CDR2 SVGEGT. CDR3 amino acids: CASSYSGDNQPQYF. Partial CDR3 DNA: TGTGCCAGCAGTTACTCAGGGGATAATCAGCCG.

About this clone: The sequence runs out 3 residues before the end of the CDR3; the remainder is reconstructed from the germline J gene. The gene calls are TRBV2 and TRBJ2-3; 10 bases are a match to TRBD1. Germline V gives CDR1 SNHLY, CDR2 FYNNEI. J gave up 4 bases and V 7 bases, and 5 bases lay outside the gene matches. The CDR3 runs 14 residues. The CDR3 sequence is CASTRQGASDTQYF. CDR3 bases read: TGTGCCAGCACAAGACAGGGGGCGTCAGATACG. The entire variable domain, with the rest obtained from reference TRBV2 and TRBJ2-3, is as follows: EPEVTQTPSHQVTQMGQEVILRCVPISNHLYFYWYRQILGQKVEFLVSFYNNEISEKSEIFDDQFSVERPDGSNFTLKIRSTKLEDSAMYFCASTRQGASDTQYFGPGTRLTVL.

CDR3 region: CASSPPGRGEKLFF. The sequenced CDR3 bases are TGTGCCAGCAGCCCTCCCGGGAGGGGGGAAAAA. The rearrangement links TRBV7-2 to TRBJ1-4; D is possibly TRBD1 (6 bases). The read terminates 3 residues before the CDR3 end, so the remaining end is supplied by the germline J gene. Trimming took 5 bases from V and 8 from J, leaving 15 bases between them. The germline gives CDR1 SGHTA, CDR2 FQGNSA. This CDR3 spans 14 amino acids.

A word on this clone: Sequencing ends 3 residues short of the CDR3 end; the germline J gene provides the rest. The chain is built from TRBV20-1 and TRBJ2-3, with D possibly matching TRBD2 (5 bases). CDR1 DFQATT and CDR2 SNEGSKA come from the germline V gene (reference sequence). This CDR3 region has 13 residues. V was cut by 5 bases and J by 2 bases, with 11 bases left in between. CDR3 DNA (partial): TGCAGTGCTGGACTCGATTTCACAGATACG. Residues: CSAGLDFTDT. From start to end, the CDR3 is CSAGLDFTDTQYF.

On this clone itself: The read comes to an end 3 residues before the CDR3 does, leaving the germline J gene to fill in the end. This chain uses TRBV7-2 with TRBJ2-1; D remains ambiguous. Germline CDR1 SGHTA, CDR2 FQGNSA. The CDR3 has 14 residues. Trimming took 0 bases from V and 2 from J, leaving 5 bases between them. This chain's CDR3 is CASSLAGPYNEQFF. The sequenced part of the CDR3 DNA is TGTGCCAGCAGCTTAGCGGGCCCCTACAATGAG.

A note on this clone: Read coverage stops 3 residues before the CDR3 terminus; the germline J gene supplies the remainder. V and J are TRBV5-1 and TRBJ1-5; 9 nucleotides align to TRBD1. Looked up from germline, CDR1 is SGHRS and CDR2 is YFSETQ. The CDR3 sequence is 15 residues long. After removal of 0 bases from V and 6 bases from J, the junction contained 4 bases not matched to a gene. This chain's CDR3 is CASSLAGTGTQPQHF. The CDR3 bases that were read are TGCGCCAGCAGCTTGGCAGGGACAGGGACTCAGCCC.

A remark on this clone: The read ends 3 residues before the CDR3 terminus; that terminus is restored from the germline J gene. The genes are TRBV19 and TRBJ2-7, with D unclear. With 3 bases removed from V and 3 bases from J, the gap between germline ends came to 3 bases. There are 11 residues in the CDR3. The germline CDR1 and CDR2 sequences are LNHDA and SQIVND (reference sequence). The CDR3 sequence is CASSIGYEQYF. The CDR3 bases that were read are TGTGCCAGTAGTATCGGCTACGAG.

Regarding this clone: Read data end 3 residues before the CDR3 end; the end is taken from the germline J gene. This rearrangement joins TRBV7-9 to TRBJ2-3; TRBD1 agrees at 8 bases. The CDR3 consists of 15 residues. Unmatched junction bases numbered 5, after V lost 5 bases and J lost 1 base. Germline loops: CDR1 SEHNR, CDR2 FQNEAQ (reference sequence). CDR3 in amino acids: CASSPDRAGTDTQYF. CDR3 DNA (partial): TGTGCCAGCAGCCCGGACAGGGCTGGCACAGATACG.

On this clone itself: The read ends 3 residues early relative to the CDR3; the germline J gene fills the gap. J is TRBJ1-5 and V is TRBV2, with TRBD1 as a possible D gene (5 bases). Germline V gene lookup returns CDR1 SNHLY and CDR2 FYNNEI. V was pared by 6 bases and J by 4 bases, with 10 bases between. The CDR3 contains 13 residues. CDR3 DNA (partial): TGTGCCAGCAGCCCTGCAGGGAATCAGCCC. It codes for CASSPAGNQP. From start to end, the CDR3 is CASSPAGNQPQHF.

As concerns this clone: The sequence runs out 3 residues before the end of the CDR3; the remainder is reconstructed from the germline J gene. The genes are TRBV30 and TRBJ2-7, with D possibly matching TRBD1 (7 bases). V dropped 7 bases and J dropped 1 base, with 14 bases sitting between them. CDR1 and CDR2 (germline): GTSNPN, SVGIG (reference sequence). The CDR3 contains 13 residues. This CDR3 is CAYQTGRSYEQYF. The covered CDR3 bases are TGTGCCTATCAGACAGGGAGGTCCTACGAG.

For this clone: The read stops 3 residues short of the end of the CDR3; the missing end is completed from the germline J gene. This rearrangement joins TRBV5-5 to TRBJ1-5; D is uncertain. CDR1 is SGHKS and CDR2 is YYEKEE in the germline V gene (reference sequence). This CDR3 contains 13 residues. With 1 base removed from V and 5 bases from J, the gap between germline ends came to 7 bases. CDR3 sequence reads: CASSLSGDQPQHF. The CDR3 bases that were read are TGTGCCAGCAGCTTGAGCGGGGATCAGCCC.

For this clone: Read sequence stops 3 residues before the CDR3 end, and the germline J gene provides the missing end. The J gene is TRBJ2-1, the V gene TRBV7-9; no firm D call. Between the trimmed V and J ends, which lost 2 bases and 8 bases, there was a span of 10 bases. The CDR3 consists of 13 residues. Germline V gene lookup returns CDR1 SEHNR and CDR2 FQNEAQ (reference sequence). The CDR3 sequence: CASSLTPTDEQFF. CDR3 DNA, as far as it was read: TGTGCCAGCAGCTTAACCCCTACCGATGAG.

As for this clone: Read sequence stops 3 residues before the CDR3 end, and the germline J gene provides the missing end. The chain carries TRBV6-1 and TRBJ2-3; D is uncertain. The V end lost 2 bases, the J end lost 0 bases, and 12 bases lay between the germline ends. The germline gives CDR1 MNHNS, CDR2 SASEGT. The CDR3 is 16 amino acids. Incomplete CDR3 DNA: TGTGCCAGCAGTGAATTGAGCAACCCTAGCACAGATACG. This translates into CASSELSNPSTDT. The entire CDR3 is CASSELSNPSTDTQYF.